The 30 T cell receptor beta chains in this list originate from one sample, sequenced in a study of blood T cell repertoires in COVID-19. Libraries were prepared by immunoSEQ multiplex PCR; TCRdb keeps only in-frame clonotypes and omits some of them. The repertoire has 100,000 to 110,000 clones, 80% to 90% of them found once; the top ten carry roughly 5%. What was sequenced was peripheral blood. These receptors all come from a human donor in a cohort sampled during active COVID-19.

The rearrangement joins TRBV18 to TRBJ1-3; D perhaps matches TRBD1 (5 bases). Trimming removed 6 bases at V and 1 base at J, with 10 bases between. The CDR3 runs 14 residues. The V gene's germline CDR1 is KGHSH and CDR2 LQKENI. CDR3 amino acids: CASSKDNSGNTIYF. CDR3 in DNA: TGTGCCAGCTCCAAGGACAATTCTGGAAACACCATATATTTT.

This clone has only one observation. J is TRBJ1-1 and V is TRBV10-2; TRBD1 matches 7 bases. Trimming removed 5 bases from V and 0 bases from J; junction bases left unmatched: 3. CDR1 is WSHSY, CDR2 SAAADI, per germline. The CDR3 is 14 amino acids. CDR3 in amino acids: CASSLDRVNTEAFF. The DNA of the CDR3 is TGCGCCAGCAGTTTAGACAGGGTGAACACTGAAGCTTTCTTT.

This clone came up a few times. The chain links TRBV6-5 to TRBJ1-1, with D possibly matching TRBD1 (6 bases). The CDR3 has 13 residues. Germline V gene sequence: CDR1 MNHEY, CDR2 SVGAGI. The germline V and J ends were trimmed by 7 bases and 3 bases, with 12 bases remaining between them. The CDR3 nucleotides read TGTGCCAGCAAAGCAGGGGTCGACACTGAAGCTTTCTTT. Translating it yields CASKAGVDTEAFF.

The V and J genes are TRBV6-6 and TRBJ2-1, with 8 positions matching TRBD2. CDR1 and CDR2 (germline): MNHNY, SVGAGI (reference sequence). The junction had 7 bases not matched to a gene; V was cut back by 6 bases and J by 0 bases. This CDR3 has 16 residues. The CDR3 DNA sequence: TGTGCCAGCAGACTCATAGCGGGAAGCTCCTACAATGAGCAGTTCTTC. The encoded protein is CASRLIAGSSYNEQFF.

The CDR3 loop is CASSADRENGYTF. The CDR3 DNA reads as TGTGCCAGCAGTGCGGACAGGGAGAATGGCTACACCTTC. V is TRBV2 and J is TRBJ1-2, with TRBD1 matching over 8 bases. V gave up 4 bases and J gave up 6 bases; unmatched junction bases: 4. Germline values: CDR1 SNHLY, CDR2 FYNNEI. The CDR3 length is 13 residues.

This clone turned up a few times. The V call is TRBV2, the J call TRBJ2-7; 7 bases map to TRBD2. The CDR3 is 14 residues long. Germline CDR1 and CDR2: SNHLY and FYNNEI. V was pared by 6 bases and J by 0 bases, with 5 bases of the junction left unmatched. CDR3 loop: CASRLALISYEQYF. DNA for the CDR3: TGTGCCAGCAGACTAGCGCTAATCTCCTACGAGCAGTACTTC. Looking up the rest from reference TRBV2 and TRBJ2-7 gives the full variable domain: EPEVTQTPSHQVTQMGQEVILRCVPISNHLYFYWYRQILGQKVEFLVSFYNNEISEKSEIFDDQFSVERPDGSNFTLKIRSTKLEDSAMYFCASRLALISYEQYFGPGTRLTVT.

V and J are TRBV19 and TRBJ1-1; D is uncertain. The V and J ends lost 6 bases and 0 bases respectively, with 5 bases between them. The CDR3 has 12 residues. Germline V lookup: CDR1 LNHDA, CDR2 SQIVND (reference sequence). CDR3 in DNA: TGTGCCAGTAGCAGGATGAACACTGAAGCTTTCTTT. Encoded protein: CASSRMNTEAFF. The full variable domain, with the rest looked up from reference TRBV19 and TRBJ1-1, is DGGITQSPKYLFRKEGQNVTLSCEQNLNHDAMYWYRQDPGQGLRLIYYSQIVNDFQKGDIAEGYSVSREKKESFPLTVTSAQKNPTAFYLCASSRMNTEAFFGQGTRLTVV.

This chain connects TRBV11-2 to TRBJ2-6; the match to TRBD1 covers 12 bases. The CDR3 is made up of 20 amino acids. Germline CDR1 is SGHAT and CDR2 is FQNNGV. J gave up 2 bases and V 0 bases, and 8 bases lay outside the gene matches. CDR3: CASSLERVGQGAPGANVLTF. In DNA form, the CDR3 reads TGTGCCAGCAGCTTAGAACGAGTGGGACAGGGGGCGCCTGGGGCCAACGTCCTGACTTTC.

V and J are TRBV28 and TRBJ2-5; possible D gene TRBD2, 6 bases. Trimming removed 8 bases from V and 9 bases from J, with 16 bases in between. This CDR3 spans 12 amino acids. Looked up from germline, CDR1 is MDHEN and CDR2 is SYDVKM. CDR3 protein: CASVSSPGAQYF. DNA of the CDR3: TGTGCCAGCGTCTCCAGCCCGGGGGCCCAGTACTTC.

The chain combines TRBV30 with TRBJ2-5; the D is unclear. Germline assignment: CDR1 GTSNPN and CDR2 SVGIG (reference sequence). CDR3 size: 13 residues. Trimming removed 0 bases from V and 4 bases from J, with 9 bases in between. The CDR3 reads CAWSVLRGETQYF. The CDR3 nucleotides are TGTGCCTGGAGTGTACTCCGAGGAGAGACCCAGTACTTC.

V and J are TRBV5-1 and TRBJ1-4, with 9 bases lining up with TRBD1. The junction had 3 bases not matched to a gene; V was cut back by 4 bases and J by 5 bases. This CDR3 has 14 amino acids. The germline CDR1 and CDR2 sequences are SGHRS and YFSETQ. In DNA, the CDR3 is TGCGCCAGCAGCCTGACAGGGGGAAATGAAAAACTGTTTTTT. Protein product: CASSLTGGNEKLFF.

CDR3 loop: CASSATLSGGAFF. The CDR3 bases are TGTGCCAGCAGCGCCACCCTGTCGGGGGGAGCTTTCTTT. The rearrangement links TRBV12-3 or TRBV12-4 to TRBJ1-1; the D gene is possibly TRBD1 (5 bases). The V end was cut by 6 bases, the J end by 10 bases, with 18 bases between. This CDR3 has 13 residues.

The CDR3 nucleotides read TGCAGTGCTAGTCGGGTCCGGCGGACCCAGTACTTC. Its translation is CSASRVRRTQYF. The chain carries TRBV20-1 and TRBJ2-5; D is undetermined. Trimming pared 3 bases from V and 7 bases from J, leaving 12 bases between. Germline V lookup: CDR1 DFQATT, CDR2 SNEGSKA (reference sequence). This CDR3 comprises 12 residues.

This sequence joins TRBV14 and TRBJ2-7; TRBD2 matches 7 bases. J gave up 6 bases and V 1 base, and 0 bases lay outside the gene matches. The germline gives CDR1 SGHDN, CDR2 FVKESK. The CDR3 spans 12 residues. CDR3 region: CASSQGEGEQYF. In DNA, the CDR3 is TGTGCCAGCAGCCAAGGGGAGGGCGAGCAGTACTTC.

The chain uses TRBV5-1 and TRBJ1-1; a possible D gene is TRBD1 (5 bases). Trimming left V 5 bases short and J 5 bases short, with 13 bases between. Germline CDR1 is SGHRS and CDR2 is YFSETQ. The CDR3 consists of 13 residues. Written as DNA, the CDR3 is TGCGCCAGCAGAGTCCAGGGATGGACTGAAGCTTTCTTT. Its translation: CASRVQGWTEAFF.

This chain uses TRBV4-3 with TRBJ2-1, with 8 bases matching TRBD2. Unmatched junction bases numbered 7, after V lost 0 bases and J lost 3 bases. The CDR3 runs to 17 residues. Per germline, CDR1 LGHNA and CDR2 YSLEER. CDR3 loop: CASSQEVSSGIYNEQFF. The CDR3 DNA reads TGCGCCAGCAGCCAAGAAGTGAGTAGCGGGATCTACAATGAGCAGTTCTTC.

CDR3 loop: CASRSLGGAAGNTIYF. The CDR3 DNA sequence: TGTGCCAGCAGGTCTCTAGGGGGCGCGGCTGGAAACACCATATATTTT. The V and J genes are TRBV27 and TRBJ1-3; 7 bases align to TRBD1. This CDR3 spans 16 amino acids. J lost 2 bases, V lost 6 bases, and 10 bases had no gene match. Germline assignment: CDR1 MNHEY and CDR2 SMNVEV (reference sequence).

The V gene is TRBV5-4, the J gene TRBJ2-5; TRBD1 might be the D (6 bases). Germline values: CDR1 SGHNT, CDR2 YYREEE (reference sequence). Trimming shortened V by 4 bases and J by 5 bases, and 18 bases separated the two germline ends. CDR3 size: 15 residues. This CDR3 is CASSPPPGAEETQYF. In DNA form, the CDR3 reads TGTGCCAGCAGCCCCCCTCCAGGGGCCGAGGAGACCCAGTACTTC. Full variable domain (remainder filled in from reference TRBV5-4 and TRBJ2-5): ETGVTQSPTHLIKTRGQQVTLRCSSQSGHNTVSWYQQALGQGPQFIFQYYREEENGRGNFPPRFSGLQFPNYSSELNVNALELDDSALYLCASSPPPGAEETQYFGPGTRLLVL.

The rearrangement joins TRBV6-6 to TRBJ2-1, with no clear D. The germline CDR1 and CDR2 sequences are MNHNY and SVGAGI (reference sequence). Trimming pared 9 bases from V and 6 bases from J, leaving 12 bases between. This CDR3 is 12 amino acids long. The CDR3 loop reads CASKLGSNEQFF. In nucleotides, the CDR3 is TGTGCCAGTAAGCTAGGTTCCAATGAGCAGTTCTTC.

The V and J genes are TRBV2 and TRBJ1-2; D unclear. CDR1 and CDR2 from the germline V gene are SNHLY and FYNNEI. V shed 4 bases and J shed 8 bases, with 20 bases lying between them. This CDR3 spans 15 amino acids. CDR3 protein: CASSARGLRSWGYTF. The CDR3 nucleotides are TGTGCCAGCAGTGCACGGGGTCTCAGATCTTGGGGCTACACCTTC.

The chain is built from TRBV5-4 and TRBJ2-3; D gene ambiguous. The V end lost 0 bases, the J end lost 4 bases, and 9 bases lay between the germline ends. CDR3 length equals 14 residues. Per germline, CDR1 SGHNT and CDR2 YYREEE (reference sequence). CDR3 sequence: CASSLGLGSDTQYF. DNA for the CDR3: TGTGCCAGCAGCTTGGGGCTAGGCTCAGATACGCAGTATTTT. The full variable domain, rest sourced from reference TRBV5-4 and TRBJ2-3, is ETGVTQSPTHLIKTRGQQVTLRCSSQSGHNTVSWYQQALGQGPQFIFQYYREEENGRGNFPPRFSGLQFPNYSSELNVNALELDDSALYLCASSLGLGSDTQYFGPGTRLTVL.

The rearrangement uses TRBV7-3 and TRBJ2-1; TRBD1 matches 8 bases. The CDR3 is made up of 13 amino acids. Germline V gives CDR1 SGHTA, CDR2 FQGTGA. J lost 9 bases, V lost 1 base, and 2 bases had no gene match. CDR3 in DNA: TGTGCCAGCAGCTTAATACAGGGGGGTGAGCAGTTCTTC. Protein sequence: CASSLIQGGEQFF.

This chain joins TRBV12-3 or TRBV12-4 and TRBJ1-5; D remains ambiguous. The CDR3 runs 13 residues. Deletions cut 2 bases from V and 3 bases from J, with 5 bases between. The CDR3 reads CASSLSLNQPQHF. The CDR3 DNA sequence: TGTGCCAGCAGTTTAAGCCTCAATCAGCCCCAGCATTTT.

The genes are TRBV7-2 and TRBJ2-5; 11 bases fit TRBD2. This CDR3 spans 17 amino acids. CDR1 is SGHTA, CDR2 FQGNSA, per germline. V dropped 6 bases and J dropped 9; count of bases not matched to a gene: 18. DNA for the CDR3: TGTGCCAGCAGGCCCATAGCGGGAGGGCCGGGTCCCCTCCCCCAGTACTTC. Protein product: CASRPIAGGPGPLPQYF.

This chain links TRBV4-2 with TRBJ1-6; 8 positions agree with TRBD1. J gave up 6 bases and V 0 bases, and 4 bases lay outside the gene matches. Germline assignment: CDR1 LGHNA and CDR2 YNFKEQ. The CDR3 is made up of 16 amino acids. This CDR3 reads CASSQDPGQVNSPLHF. In DNA form, the CDR3 reads TGTGCCAGCAGCCAAGACCCGGGACAGGTTAATTCACCCCTCCACTTT.

This chain joins TRBV6-5 and TRBJ1-2; no clear D. The CDR3 length is 15 residues. Germline V gene lookup returns CDR1 MNHEY and CDR2 SVGAGI. The V and J ends lost 4 bases and 4 bases respectively, with 16 bases between them. The CDR3 loop is CASSSITSVGYGYTF. CDR3 sequence (DNA): TGTGCCAGCAGTTCTATCACGAGCGTTGGCTATGGCTACACCTTC.

The chain combines TRBV19 with TRBJ2-1; D ambiguous. The V end lost 3 bases, the J end lost 7 bases, and 13 bases lay between the germline ends. Germline assignment: CDR1 LNHDA and CDR2 SQIVND (reference sequence). CDR3 size: 14 residues. The CDR3 reads CASSIQGVLNEQFF. The CDR3 bases are TGTGCCAGTAGTATTCAAGGAGTCTTAAATGAGCAGTTCTTC.

V is TRBV4-1 and J is TRBJ2-7, with 9 nucleotides matching TRBD2. Germline CDR1 and CDR2: MGHRA and YSYEKL. This CDR3 region has 17 residues. V lost 5 bases to trimming and J lost 4 bases; unmatched junction nucleotides: 15. The CDR3 nucleotides read TGCGCCAGCAGCGACGATGGTAGCGGGAGATATCGGTACGAGCAGTACTTC. The encoded protein is CASSDDGSGRYRYEQYF.

The chain joins TRBV25-1 to TRBJ1-1; no clear D. The CDR3 is made up of 11 amino acids. The germline V gene encodes CDR1 MGHDK and CDR2 SYGVNS. The V end lost 4 bases, the J end lost 8 bases, and 8 bases lay between the germline ends. Here the CDR3 DNA reads TGTGCCAGCAGTGCTCTCAGGGAAGCTTTCTTT. It encodes CASSALREAFF.

This sequence joins TRBV6-1 and TRBJ1-1; tentative D call: TRBD1 (5 bases). The germline V and J ends were trimmed by 0 bases and 4 bases, with 9 bases remaining between them. The CDR3 extends over 14 amino acids. Looked up from germline, CDR1 is MNHNS and CDR2 is SASEGT. In nucleotides, the CDR3 is TGTGCCAGCAGTGAAGCGGGGCGGGGCACTGAAGCTTTCTTT. Amino acid sequence: CASSEAGRGTEAFF.